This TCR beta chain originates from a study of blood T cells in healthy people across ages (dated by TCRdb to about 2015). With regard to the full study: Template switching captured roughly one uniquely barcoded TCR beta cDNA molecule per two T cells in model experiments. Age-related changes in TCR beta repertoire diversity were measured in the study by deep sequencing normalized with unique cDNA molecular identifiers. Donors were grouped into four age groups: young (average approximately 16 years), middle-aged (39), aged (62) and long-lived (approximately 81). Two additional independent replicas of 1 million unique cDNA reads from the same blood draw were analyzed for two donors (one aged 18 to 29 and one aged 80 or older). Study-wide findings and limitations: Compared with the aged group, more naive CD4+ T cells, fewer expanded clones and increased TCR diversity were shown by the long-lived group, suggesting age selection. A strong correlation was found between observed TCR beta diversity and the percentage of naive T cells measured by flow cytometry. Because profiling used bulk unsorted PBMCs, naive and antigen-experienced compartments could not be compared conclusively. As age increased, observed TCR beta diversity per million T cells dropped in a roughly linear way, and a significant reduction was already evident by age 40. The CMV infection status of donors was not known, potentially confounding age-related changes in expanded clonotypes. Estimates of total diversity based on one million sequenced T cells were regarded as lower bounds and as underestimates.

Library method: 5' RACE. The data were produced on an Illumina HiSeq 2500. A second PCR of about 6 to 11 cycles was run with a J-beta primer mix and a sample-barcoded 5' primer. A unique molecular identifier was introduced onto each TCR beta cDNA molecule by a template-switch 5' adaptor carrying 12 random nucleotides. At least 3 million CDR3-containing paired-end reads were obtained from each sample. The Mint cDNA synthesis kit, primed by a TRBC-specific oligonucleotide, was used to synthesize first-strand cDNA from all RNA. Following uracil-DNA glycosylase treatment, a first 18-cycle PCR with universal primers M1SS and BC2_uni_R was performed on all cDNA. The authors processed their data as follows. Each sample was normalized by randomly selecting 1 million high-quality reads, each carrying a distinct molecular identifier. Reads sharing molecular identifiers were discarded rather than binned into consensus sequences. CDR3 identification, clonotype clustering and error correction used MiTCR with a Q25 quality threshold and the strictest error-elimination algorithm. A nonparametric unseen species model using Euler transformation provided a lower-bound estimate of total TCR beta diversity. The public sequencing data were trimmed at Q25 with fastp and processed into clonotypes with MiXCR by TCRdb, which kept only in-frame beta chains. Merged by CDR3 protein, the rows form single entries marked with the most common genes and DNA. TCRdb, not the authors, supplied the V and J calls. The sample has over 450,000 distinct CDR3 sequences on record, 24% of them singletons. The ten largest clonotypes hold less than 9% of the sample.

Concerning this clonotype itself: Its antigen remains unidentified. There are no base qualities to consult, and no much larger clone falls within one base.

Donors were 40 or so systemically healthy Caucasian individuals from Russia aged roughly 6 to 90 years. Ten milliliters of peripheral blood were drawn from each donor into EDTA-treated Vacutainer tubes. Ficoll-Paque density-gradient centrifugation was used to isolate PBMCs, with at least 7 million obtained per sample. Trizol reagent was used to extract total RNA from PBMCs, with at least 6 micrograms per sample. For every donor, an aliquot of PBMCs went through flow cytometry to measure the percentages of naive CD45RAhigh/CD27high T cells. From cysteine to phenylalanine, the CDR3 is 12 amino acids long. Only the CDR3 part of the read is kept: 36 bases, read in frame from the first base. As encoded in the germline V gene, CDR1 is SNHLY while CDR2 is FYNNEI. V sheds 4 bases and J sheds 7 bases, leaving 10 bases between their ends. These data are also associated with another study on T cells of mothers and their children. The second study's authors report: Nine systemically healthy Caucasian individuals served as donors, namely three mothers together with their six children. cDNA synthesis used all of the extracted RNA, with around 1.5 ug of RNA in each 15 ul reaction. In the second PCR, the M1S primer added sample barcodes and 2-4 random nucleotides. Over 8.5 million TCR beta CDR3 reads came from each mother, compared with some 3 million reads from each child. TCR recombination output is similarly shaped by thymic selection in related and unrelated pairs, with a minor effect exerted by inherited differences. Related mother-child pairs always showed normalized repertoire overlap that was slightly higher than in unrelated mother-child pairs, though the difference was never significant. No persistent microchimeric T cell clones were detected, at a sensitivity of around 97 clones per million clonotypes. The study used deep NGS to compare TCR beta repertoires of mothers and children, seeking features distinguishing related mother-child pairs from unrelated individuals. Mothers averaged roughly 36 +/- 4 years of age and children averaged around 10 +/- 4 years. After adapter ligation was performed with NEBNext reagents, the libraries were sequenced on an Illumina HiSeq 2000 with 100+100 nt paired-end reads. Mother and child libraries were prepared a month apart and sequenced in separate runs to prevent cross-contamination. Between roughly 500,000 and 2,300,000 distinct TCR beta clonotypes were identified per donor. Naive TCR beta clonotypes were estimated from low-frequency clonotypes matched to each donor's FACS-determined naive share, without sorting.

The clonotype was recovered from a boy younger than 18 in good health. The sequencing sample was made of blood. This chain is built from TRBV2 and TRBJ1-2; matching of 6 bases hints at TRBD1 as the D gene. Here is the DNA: TGTGCCAGCAGTGCCCTGGGGGCTGGCTACACCTTC. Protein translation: CASSALGAGYTF.